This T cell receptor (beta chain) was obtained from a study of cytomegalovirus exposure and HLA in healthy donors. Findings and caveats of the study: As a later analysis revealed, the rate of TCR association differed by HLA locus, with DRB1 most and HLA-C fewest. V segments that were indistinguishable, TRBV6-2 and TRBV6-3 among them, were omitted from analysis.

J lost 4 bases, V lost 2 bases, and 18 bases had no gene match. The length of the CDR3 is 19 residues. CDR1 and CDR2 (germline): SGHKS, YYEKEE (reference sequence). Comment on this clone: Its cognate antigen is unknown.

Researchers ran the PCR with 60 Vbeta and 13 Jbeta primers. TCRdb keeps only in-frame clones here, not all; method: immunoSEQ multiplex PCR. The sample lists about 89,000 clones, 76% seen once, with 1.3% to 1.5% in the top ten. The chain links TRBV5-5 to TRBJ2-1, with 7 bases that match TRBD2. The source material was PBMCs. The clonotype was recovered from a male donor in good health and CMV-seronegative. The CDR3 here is CASSFSGGTGKEVYNEQFF. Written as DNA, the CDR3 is TGTGCCAGCAGCTTCTCCGGGGGGACGGGGAAAGAGGTGTACAATGAGCAGTTCTTC.